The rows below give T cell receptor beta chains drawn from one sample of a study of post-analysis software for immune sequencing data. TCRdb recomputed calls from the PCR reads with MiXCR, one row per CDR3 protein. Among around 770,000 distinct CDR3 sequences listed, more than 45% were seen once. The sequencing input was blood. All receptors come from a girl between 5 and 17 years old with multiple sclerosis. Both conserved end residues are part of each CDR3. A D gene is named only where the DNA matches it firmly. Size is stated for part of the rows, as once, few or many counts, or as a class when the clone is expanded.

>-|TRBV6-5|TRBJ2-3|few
CASSYSFTDTQYF
TGTGCCAGCAGTTACAGTTTCACAGATACGCAGTATTTT
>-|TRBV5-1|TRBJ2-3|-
CASSPDGGNTDTQYF
TGCGCCAGCAGCCCTGATGGGGGGAACACAGATACGCAGTATTTT
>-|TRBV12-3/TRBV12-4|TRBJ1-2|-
CASSDMTHYGYTF
TGTGCCAGCAGTGATATGACGCACTATGGCTACACCTTC
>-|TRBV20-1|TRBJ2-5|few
CSANLPAKETQYF
TGCAGTGCTAACTTGCCCGCAAAAGAGACCCAGTACTTC
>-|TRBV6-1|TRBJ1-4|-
CASSEYREKLFF
TGTGCCAGCAGCGAGTACAGAGAAAAACTGTTTTTT
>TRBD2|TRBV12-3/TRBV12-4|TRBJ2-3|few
CASSFQAGGPDTQYF
TGTGCCAGCAGTTTTCAAGCGGGAGGCCCAGATACGCAGTATTTT
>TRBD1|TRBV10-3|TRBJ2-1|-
CAISFRDREGDNEQFF
TGTGCCATCAGCTTCCGGGACAGGGAGGGGGACAATGAGCAGTTCTTC
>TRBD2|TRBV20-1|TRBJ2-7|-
CSARDEKGLAGGAYEQYF
TGCAGTGCTAGAGATGAGAAGGGACTAGCGGGAGGGGCCTACGAGCAGTACTTC
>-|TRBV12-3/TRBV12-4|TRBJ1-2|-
CASSFGSGGGYGYTF
TGTGCCAGCAGTTTTGGCTCGGGGGGAGGCTATGGCTACACCTTC
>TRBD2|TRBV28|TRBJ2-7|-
CASSLATSGSFYEQYF
TGTGCCAGCAGTTTAGCCACTAGCGGGAGTTTCTACGAGCAGTACTTC
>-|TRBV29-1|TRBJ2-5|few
CSVHLLDSLYDQETQYF
TGCAGCGTCCACTTGTTGGACTCCCTATATGACCAAGAGACCCAGTACTTC
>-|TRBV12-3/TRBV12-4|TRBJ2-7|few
CASSSDVGALEGDRGPEQYF
TGTGCCAGCAGTTCCGACGTCGGGGCGTTAGAAGGCGATCGGGGTCCCGAGCAGTACTTC
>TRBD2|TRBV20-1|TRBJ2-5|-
CSAREIGLAGPQQYF
TGCAGTGCTAGAGAAATAGGGCTAGCGGGACCTCAGCAGTACTTC
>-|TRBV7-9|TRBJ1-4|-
CASSLVTGIGEKLFF
TGTGCCAGCAGCTTAGTTACCGGGATCGGCGAAAAACTGTTTTTT
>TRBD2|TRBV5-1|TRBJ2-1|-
CANSLGTSGGYEQFF
TGCGCCAACAGCTTGGGCACTAGCGGGGGCTATGAGCAGTTCTTC
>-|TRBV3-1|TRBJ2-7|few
CASSQEDRAFSYEQYF
TGTGCCAGCAGCCAAGAGGATCGGGCATTCTCCTACGAGCAGTACTTC
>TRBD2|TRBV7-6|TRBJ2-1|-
CASSVPGLAGFLTHNEQFF
TGTGCCAGCAGCGTGCCGGGACTAGCGGGATTTTTGACCCACAATGAGCAGTTCTTC